This T cell receptor beta chain is from a study of T cells expressing NK-cell markers. TCR beta libraries carry UMIs added by 5'RACE template switching. TCRdb derives one entry per CDR3 protein from the 5' RACE reads, leaving out DNA. The repertoire table contains 300,000 to 500,000 distinct CDR3 sequences. The CDR3 covers 15 residues. Per germline, CDR1 SGHRS and CDR2 YFSETQ. This receptor was obtained from a woman aged 45-60 years in good health. The J gene is TRBJ2-1, the V gene TRBV5-1; lacking DNA, the TRBD2 call made by TCRdb goes unchecked. The sample consisted of blood T cells: a sorted CD56 or NKG2C T cell subset, CD4+ or CD8+ T cells, or bulk PBMC T cells (not recorded which). The CDR3 loop is CASSDTSGILNEQFF.